The count of the clone carrying this T cell receptor beta chain is one. Time point: peripheral blood 6 weeks after treatment start. Samples spanned pretreatment and treatment, with 1 to 8 time points per patient. This record comes from a study of PD-L1 blockade in urothelial cancer. Study background: At some point between 2014 and 2016 therapy began: atezolizumab 1,200 mg intravenously every 3 weeks. The authors examined blood 3 weeks (second dose) and 6 weeks after treatment start.

Trimming cost V 3 bases and J 2 bases; bases outside gene matches: 9. The CDR3 extends over 15 amino acids. CDR1 and CDR2 (germline): GTSNPN, SVGIG (reference sequence). TCRdb's table, derived via immunoSEQ multiplex PCR, lists solely in-frame clones and lacks some. The sample shows about 120,000 clones, about 83% of them seen only once. The specimen was PBMCs, collected around atezolizumab (anti-PD-L1) treatment. The gene calls are TRBV30 and TRBJ2-5; 7 bases are a match to TRBD2. The sequence was collected from a man aged 45-65 years with urothelial cancer. The CDR3: CAWSWGGAAQETQYF. In DNA form, the CDR3 reads TGTGCCTGGAGCTGGGGGGGAGCTGCGCAAGAGACCCAGTACTTC.